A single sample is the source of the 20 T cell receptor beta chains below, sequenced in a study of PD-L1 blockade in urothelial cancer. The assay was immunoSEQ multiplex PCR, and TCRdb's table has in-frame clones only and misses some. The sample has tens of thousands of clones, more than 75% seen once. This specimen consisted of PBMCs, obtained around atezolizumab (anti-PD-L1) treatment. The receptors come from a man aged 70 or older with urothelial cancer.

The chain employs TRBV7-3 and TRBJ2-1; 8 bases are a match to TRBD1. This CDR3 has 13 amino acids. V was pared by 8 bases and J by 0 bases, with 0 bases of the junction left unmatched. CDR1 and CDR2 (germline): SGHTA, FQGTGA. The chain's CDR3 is CASGQGSYNEQFF. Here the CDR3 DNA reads TGTGCCAGCGGACAGGGCTCCTACAATGAGCAGTTCTTC. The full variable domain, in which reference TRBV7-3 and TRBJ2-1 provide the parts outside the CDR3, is GAGVSQTPSNKVTEKGKYVELRCDPISGHTALYWYRQSLGQGPEFLIYFQGTGAADDSGLPNDRFFAVRPEGSVSTLKIQRTERGDSAVYLCASGQGSYNEQFFGPGTRLTVL.

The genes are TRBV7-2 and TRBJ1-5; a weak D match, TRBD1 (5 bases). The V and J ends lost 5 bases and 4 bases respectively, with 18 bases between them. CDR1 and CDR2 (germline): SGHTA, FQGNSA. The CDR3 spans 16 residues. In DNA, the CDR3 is TGTGCCAGCAGCCCGTTCGGATGGGGGGGGAATCAGCCCCAGCATTTT. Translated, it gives CASSPFGWGGNQPQHF.

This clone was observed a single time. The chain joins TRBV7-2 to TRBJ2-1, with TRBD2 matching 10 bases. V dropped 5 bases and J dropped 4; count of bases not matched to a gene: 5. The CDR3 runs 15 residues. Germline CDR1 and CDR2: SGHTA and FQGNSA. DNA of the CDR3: TGTGCCAGCAGCATTCGGACTAGCGGATACAATGAGCAGTTCTTC. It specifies CASSIRTSGYNEQFF.

CDR3: CASSLEQGSHEQYF. CDR3 DNA sequence: TGTGCCAGCAGTTTAGAACAGGGGTCCCACGAGCAGTACTTC. The rearrangement links TRBV27 to TRBJ2-7; TRBD1 matches at 7 bases. The CDR3 contains 14 residues. Trimming took 2 bases from V and 5 from J; bases not matched to a gene: 6. Germline-derived CDR1 and CDR2 are MNHEY and SMNVEV (reference sequence).

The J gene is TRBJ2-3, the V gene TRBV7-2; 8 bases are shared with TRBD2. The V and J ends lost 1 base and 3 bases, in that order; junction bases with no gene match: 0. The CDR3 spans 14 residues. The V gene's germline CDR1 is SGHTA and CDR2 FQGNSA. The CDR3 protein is CASSLVAGTDTQYF. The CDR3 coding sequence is TGTGCCAGCAGCTTAGTAGCGGGAACAGATACGCAGTATTTT.

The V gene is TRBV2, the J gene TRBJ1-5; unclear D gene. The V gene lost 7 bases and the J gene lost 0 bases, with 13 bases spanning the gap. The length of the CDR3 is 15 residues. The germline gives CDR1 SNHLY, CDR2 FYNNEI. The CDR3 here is CASTPGLSSNQPQHF. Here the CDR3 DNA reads TGTGCCAGCACCCCGGGTCTTTCTAGCAATCAGCCCCAGCATTTT.

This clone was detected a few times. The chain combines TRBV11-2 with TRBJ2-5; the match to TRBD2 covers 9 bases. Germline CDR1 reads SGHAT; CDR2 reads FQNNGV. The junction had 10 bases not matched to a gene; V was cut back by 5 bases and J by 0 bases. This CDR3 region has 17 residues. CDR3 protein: CASSPRVAGVYQETQYF. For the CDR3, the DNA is TGTGCCAGCAGCCCCCGGGTAGCGGGGGTGTACCAAGAGACCCAGTACTTC.

CDR3 in amino acids: CATSTQGVRNQPQHF. CDR3 bases: TGTGCCACCAGTACACAGGGGGTTCGCAATCAGCCCCAGCATTTT. V is TRBV5-4 and J is TRBJ1-5; 8 bases are a match to TRBD1. This CDR3 has 15 amino acids. J lost 2 bases, V lost 9 bases, and 10 bases had no gene match. Germline V lookup: CDR1 SGHNT, CDR2 YYREEE (reference sequence).

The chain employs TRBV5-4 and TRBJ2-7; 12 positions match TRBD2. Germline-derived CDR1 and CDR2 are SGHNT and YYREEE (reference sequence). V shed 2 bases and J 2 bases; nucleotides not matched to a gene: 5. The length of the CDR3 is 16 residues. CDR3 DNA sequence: TGTGCCAGCAGCTTACCCACTAGCGGGAGGACCTACGAGCAGTACTTC. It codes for CASSLPTSGRTYEQYF.

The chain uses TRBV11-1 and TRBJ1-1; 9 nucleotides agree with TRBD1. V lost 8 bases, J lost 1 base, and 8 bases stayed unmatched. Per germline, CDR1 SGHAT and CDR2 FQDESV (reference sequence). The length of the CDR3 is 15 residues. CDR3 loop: CASERTGVRNTEAFF. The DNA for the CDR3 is TGTGCCAGCGAAAGGACAGGGGTACGGAACACTGAAGCTTTCTTT.

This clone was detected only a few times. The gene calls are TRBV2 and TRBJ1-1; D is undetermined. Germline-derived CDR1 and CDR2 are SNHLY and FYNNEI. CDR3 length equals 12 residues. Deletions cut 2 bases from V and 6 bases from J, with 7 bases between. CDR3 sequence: CASSENFPEAFF. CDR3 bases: TGTGCCAGCAGTGAAAACTTCCCTGAAGCTTTCTTT.

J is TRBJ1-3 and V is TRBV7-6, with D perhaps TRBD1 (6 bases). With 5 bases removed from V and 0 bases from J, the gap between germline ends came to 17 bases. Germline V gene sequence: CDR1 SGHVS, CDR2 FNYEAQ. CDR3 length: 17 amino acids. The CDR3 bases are TGTGCCAGCAGCCTATTATTACAGGGTCACTCTGGAAACACCATATATTTT. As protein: CASSLLLQGHSGNTIYF.

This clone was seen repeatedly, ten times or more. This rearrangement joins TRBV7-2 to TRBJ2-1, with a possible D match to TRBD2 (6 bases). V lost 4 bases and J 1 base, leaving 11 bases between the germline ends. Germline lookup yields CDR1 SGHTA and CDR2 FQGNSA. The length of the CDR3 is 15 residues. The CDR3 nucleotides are TGTGCCAGCAGCTCTGAGCGGGCTTCCTACAATGAGCAGTTCTTC. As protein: CASSSERASYNEQFF.

The CDR3 spells CASSLGTSGSTYEQYF. CDR3 nucleotides: TGTGCCAGCAGCCTTGGGACTAGCGGGAGTACCTACGAGCAGTACTTC. The chain is built from TRBV5-5 and TRBJ2-7; 14 bases are shared with TRBD2. The CDR3 totals 16 residues. Germline values: CDR1 SGHKS, CDR2 YYEKEE (reference sequence). Unmatched junction bases numbered 5, after V lost 4 bases and J lost 2 bases.

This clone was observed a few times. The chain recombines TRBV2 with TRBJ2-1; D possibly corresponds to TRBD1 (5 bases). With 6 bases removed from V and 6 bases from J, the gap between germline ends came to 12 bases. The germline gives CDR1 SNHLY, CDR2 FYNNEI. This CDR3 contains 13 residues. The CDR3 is CASSTGPSNEQFF. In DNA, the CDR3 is TGTGCCAGCAGCACAGGTCCCAGCAATGAGCAGTTCTTC. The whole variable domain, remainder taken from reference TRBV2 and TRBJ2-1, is EPEVTQTPSHQVTQMGQEVILRCVPISNHLYFYWYRQILGQKVEFLVSFYNNEISEKSEIFDDQFSVERPDGSNFTLKIRSTKLEDSAMYFCASSTGPSNEQFFGPGTRLTVL.

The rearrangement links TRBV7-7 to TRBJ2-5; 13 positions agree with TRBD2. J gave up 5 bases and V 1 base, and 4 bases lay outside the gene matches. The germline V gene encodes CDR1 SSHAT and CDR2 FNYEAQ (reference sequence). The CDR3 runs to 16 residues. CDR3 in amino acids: CASSLGTSGGGETQYF. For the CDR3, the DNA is TGTGCCAGCAGCTTAGGGACTAGCGGGGGTGGGGAGACCCAGTACTTC. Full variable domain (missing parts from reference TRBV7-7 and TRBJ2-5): GAGVSQSPRYKVTKRGQDVTLRCDPISSHATLYWYQQALGQGPEFLTYFNYEAQPDKSGLPSDRFSAERPEGSISTLTIQRTEQRDSAMYRCASSLGTSGGGETQYFGPGTRLLVL.

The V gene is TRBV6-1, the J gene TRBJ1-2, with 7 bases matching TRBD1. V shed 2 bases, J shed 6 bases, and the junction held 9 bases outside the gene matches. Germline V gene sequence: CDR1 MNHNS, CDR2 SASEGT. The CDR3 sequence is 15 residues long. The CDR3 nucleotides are TGTGCCAGCAGTGAACTCCCTTACAGGGGTGATGGCTACACCTTC. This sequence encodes CASSELPYRGDGYTF.

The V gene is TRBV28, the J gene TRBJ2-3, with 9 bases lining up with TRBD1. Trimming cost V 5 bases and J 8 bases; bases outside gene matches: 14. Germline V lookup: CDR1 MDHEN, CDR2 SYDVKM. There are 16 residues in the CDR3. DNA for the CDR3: TGTGCCAGCAGTCCAACAGGGGGCGAAGAATTGGTTACGCAGTATTTT. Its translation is CASSPTGGEELVTQYF.

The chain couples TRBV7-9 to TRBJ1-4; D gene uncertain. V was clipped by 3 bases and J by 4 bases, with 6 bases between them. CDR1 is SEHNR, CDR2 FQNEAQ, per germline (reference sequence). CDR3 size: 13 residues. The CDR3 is CASSFRDNEKLFF. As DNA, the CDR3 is TGTGCCAGCAGCTTTCGGGATAATGAAAAACTGTTTTTT.

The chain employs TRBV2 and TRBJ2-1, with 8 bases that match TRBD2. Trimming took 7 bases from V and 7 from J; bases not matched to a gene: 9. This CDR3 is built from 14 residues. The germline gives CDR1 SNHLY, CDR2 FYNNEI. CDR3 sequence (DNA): TGTGCCAGCATGGAAGCGGGAGTAGGTAATGAGCAGTTCTTC. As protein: CASMEAGVGNEQFF.